This T cell receptor beta chain was identified in a study of shared clonotypes between healthy human individuals (dated by TCRdb to 2019 to 2021). Some background on the complete study: Three men and two women, aged 18 to 49 years, made up the cohort. Different laboratories and diverse techniques were used to prepare libraries and sequence TCR repertoires, to increase sequencing depth and limit assay-specific biases. To estimate repertoire size and how much clonotype sharing occurs between individuals, the study deeply sequenced the blood TCR repertoires of five healthy adults. For each donor, CD4 naive and CD4 memory were each given three plates, CD8 naive was given two plates, and CD8 memory was given one plate. Per donor, leukapheresis produced somewhere between about 0.94 and 9.5 billion PBMCs.

The donors were healthy, HIV-negative adults with no recently reported acute infections or vaccinations. Every donor was a Caucasian adult living in Nashville, Tennessee, USA. CD4+ T cells were enriched by magnetic negative selection; naive cells were then positively selected on CD45RA, and the negative fraction formed the memory subset. After blood collection by leukapheresis, PBMCs were isolated using Ficoll-Histopaque density gradient centrifugation and then cryopreserved in the vapor phase of liquid nitrogen. Purity and quantity of every magnetically sorted T cell population were checked by analytical flow cytometry. From each sorted fraction, genomic DNA was isolated and quantified by UV absorbance on a Nanodrop 2000c. Using the deep immunoSEQ assay, TCR CDR3 regions were amplified from genomic DNA by multiplex PCR. For each cell subset, the extracted genomic DNA was distributed evenly across all wells of several immunoSEQ 96-well plates, and each plate served as one replicate. For sorted subsets, 150 to 250 ng genomic DNA, equal to approximately 30,000 T cell genomes, was loaded into each replicate PCR. Purified libraries were quantified with a Qubit 3.0 fluorometer, sized on a Bioanalyzer 2100, and re-quantified with the KAPA Library Quantification kit. A separate single-read 150-cycle Illumina NextSeq 550 flow cell was used to sequence each immunoSEQ 96-well plate. Concerning the study's data processing: Because only junctional sequences without quality scores were contained in the immunoSEQ output, filtering matching that applied to full-length reads could not be performed. To assign V/J genes and CDR3, sequences were annotated using PyIR, a Python wrapper for IgBLAST v1.9, with IMGT germline references. Reads were filtered out if the reads had weak V/J assignments (E-value above 1e-6), no CDR3, stop codons, out-of-frame junctions, or ambiguous translated residues. V3J clonotypes were defined by identical inferred V gene, J gene, and CDR3 amino acid sequence. The percentage overlap between two repertoires was calculated by dividing the number of shared unique clonotypes by the size of the smaller repertoire. RTK rarefaction, the Chao1 estimator, and Recon v2.1 estimates of unobserved clonotypes were used to assess repertoire richness. OLGA was used to compute generation probabilities for all TCRbeta clonotypes that the gDNA method yielded from a handful of donors. As stored in TCRdb, this immuneACCESS dataset retains in-frame rearrangements with V and J assigned. A fraction of the clones does not appear; measured against another copy, unresolved V genes explain less than half of the discrepancy, and the remainder lacks a known reason. V, J and clone size were drawn from that table, and D and trimming were deduced from the DNA. Across this sample there are around 2,000,000 clones, with roughly 94% seen only once. The ten top clones hold 0.13% of the sample.

A remark on this clone: Its cognate antigen has yet to be identified. Per-nucleotide qualities are absent, and no much larger clonotype sits a single base away.

The research as a whole found: Based on pairwise subsampling, the degree of clonotype sharing among donors was expected to be affected by sequencing depth. Estimated clonotype richness was generally larger for naive than for memory subsets. When several donors were compared, the shared fraction of clonotypes was 5% to 6.5% for naive CD4, around 3.5% for naive CD8, 2.3% for memory CD4, and less than 0.45% for memory CD8. Sampling was limited to blood, and TCR repertoires in tissue likely differ from TCR repertoires in blood. Compared with non-shared clonotypes, clonotypes shared by all four sorted-subset donors had higher generation probabilities. Because the study included a small number of donors, the genetic and exposure-history diversity represented was limited. Even with the large sequencing depth, rarefaction of the sorted-subset datasets indicated that sequencing was incomplete.

From a lookup of the germline V gene, CDR1 and CDR2 are SQVTM and ANQGSEA. Counted from cysteine to phenylalanine, this CDR3 has 14 amino acids. The DNA shown is the 42-base CDR3, in frame from base 1. The junction shows trimming of 6 bases on V and 3 bases on J, plus 16 bases between the germline ends. The sequencing sample was made of naive CD4+ T cells sorted from blood. Sample cell subset or site, as interpreted from the label and publication: CD45RA+ positively selected. The sequence links TRBV29-1 to TRBJ2-3; the D gene is perhaps TRBD2, from 5 matching bases. This clonotype was sampled from a man between 18 and 35 years old in good health. The DNA sequence is TGCAGCGTGGAGTCCGGGATATGGACAGATACGCAGTATTTT. This is translated as CSVESGIWTDTQYF.